This TCR beta chain originates from a study of somatic mutations in cytotoxic T cells in rheumatoid arthritis. Across the whole study: In some cases, T-cell populations stained with V beta antibodies were flow-sorted at nearly 100% purity, and these included V beta1+ cells sequenced for TCRB.

Whole-study findings and limits: Antigen targets of the expanded CD8+ clones remained unidentified.

CDR1 and CDR2 from the germline V gene are SGHRS and YFSETQ. This CDR3 spans 12 amino acids. Deletions cut 0 bases from V and 7 bases from J, with 7 bases between. The assay was immunoSEQ multiplex PCR, and TCRdb's table has in-frame clones only and misses some. The sample lists under 15,000 clones, about four fifths seen once, with 20% to 25% in the top ten. Remarks on this clone: Antigen specificity is unknown.

The sample taken for sequencing was CD8+ T cells sorted from blood. The chain joins TRBV5-1 to TRBJ1-1; weak D call: TRBD1 (5 bases). The clonotype originates from an adult with rheumatoid arthritis. The CDR3 coding sequence is TGCGCCAGCAGCTTGGGGGACCGTGAAGCTTTCTTT. Translating it yields CASSLGDREAFF.